These 2 T cell receptor beta chains originate from one sample sequenced in a study of blood T cell repertoires in COVID-19. Clones were sequenced by immunoSEQ multiplex PCR, and TCRdb holds only the in-frame ones, with some missing. This sample has under 200,000 clones, with roughly 83% found just once. Sequencing was performed on peripheral blood. The receptors were sampled from a man aged 18 to 30 with active or convalescent COVID-19.

The chain recombines TRBV6-2 or TRBV6-3 with TRBJ1-2; no firm D call. Trimming removed 5 bases from V and 3 bases from J, with 10 bases in between. This CDR3 has 13 amino acids. Germline loops: CDR1 MNHEY, CDR2 SVGEGT. CDR3 in DNA: TGTGCCAGCAGTCGCTCCGCGTACTATGGCTACACCTTC. Translated, it gives CASSRSAYYGYTF.

The chain recombines TRBV27 with TRBJ2-7; 11 positions match TRBD1. Looked up from germline, CDR1 is MNHEY and CDR2 is SMNVEV (reference sequence). The CDR3 has 15 amino acids. After removal of 6 bases from V and 6 bases from J, the junction contained 10 bases not matched to a gene. This CDR3 is CASSLGQGATSEQYF. The CDR3 nucleotides read TGTGCCAGCAGCCTAGGACAGGGGGCAACTAGCGAGCAGTACTTC.